This T cell receptor (beta chain) was captured in a study of response to subunit inactivated influenza vaccine. Study-wide results and caveats: Each seasonal flu vaccination may recruit only limited new T cells, authors suggested.

TCRdb passed the RT-PCR reads through MiXCR, listing each CDR3 protein once. The sample has 430,000 or so distinct CDR3 sequences, about 10% seen once. The CDR3 is 16 amino acids. CDR1 is MNHNS, CDR2 SASEGT, per germline. V dropped 4 bases and J dropped 0; count of bases not matched to a gene: 6. Turning to this clonotype: Its antigen is not identified.

The chain combines TRBV6-1 with TRBJ2-1; 7 bases are a match to TRBD1. This receptor was taken from a man aged 45-60 years who received an inactivated influenza vaccine. Material: PBMCs from blood, obtained 45 days after vaccination. DNA of the CDR3: TGTGCCAGCAGTGTTCCGGGACAGAGCTCCTACAATGAGCAGTTCTTC. Translated, it gives CASSVPGQSSYNEQFF.